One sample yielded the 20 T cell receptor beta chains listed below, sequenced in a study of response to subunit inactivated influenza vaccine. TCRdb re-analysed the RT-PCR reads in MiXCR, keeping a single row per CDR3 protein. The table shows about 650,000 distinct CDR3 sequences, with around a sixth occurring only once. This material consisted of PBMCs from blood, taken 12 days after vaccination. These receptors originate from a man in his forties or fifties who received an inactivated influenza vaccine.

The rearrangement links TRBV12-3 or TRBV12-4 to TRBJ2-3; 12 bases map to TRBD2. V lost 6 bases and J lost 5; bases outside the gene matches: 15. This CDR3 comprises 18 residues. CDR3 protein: CASSRSGLAGFLGDTQYF. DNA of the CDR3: TGTGCCAGCAGCCGTTCGGGACTAGCGGGCTTTCTGGGAGATACGCAGTATTTT.

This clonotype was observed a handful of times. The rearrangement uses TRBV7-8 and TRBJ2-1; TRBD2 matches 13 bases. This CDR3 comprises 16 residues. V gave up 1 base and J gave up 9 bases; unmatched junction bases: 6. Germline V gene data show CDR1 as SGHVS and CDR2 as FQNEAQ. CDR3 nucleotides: TGTGCCAGCAGCTTAGGGACTAGCGGGAGTAGTGGTGAGCAGTTCTTC. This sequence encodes CASSLGTSGSSGEQFF.

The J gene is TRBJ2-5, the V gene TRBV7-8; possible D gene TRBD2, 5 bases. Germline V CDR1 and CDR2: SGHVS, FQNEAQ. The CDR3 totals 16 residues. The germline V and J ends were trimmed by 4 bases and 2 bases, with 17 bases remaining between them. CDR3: CASSSHRFLAQETQYF. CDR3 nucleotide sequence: TGTGCCAGCAGCTCCCACCGGTTCCTAGCACAAGAGACCCAGTACTTC. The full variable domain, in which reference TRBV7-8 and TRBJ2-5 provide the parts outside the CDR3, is GAGVSQSPRYKVAKRGQDVALRCDPISGHVSLFWYQQALGQGPEFLTYFQNEAQLDKSGLPSDRFFAERPEGSVSTLKIQRTQQEDSAVYLCASSSHRFLAQETQYFGPGTRLLVL.

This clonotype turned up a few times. The CDR3 nucleotides are TGTGCCAGTACCTACACCGGGGCATCGAACACTGAAGCTTTCTTT. Protein product: CASTYTGASNTEAFF. The chain uses TRBV19 and TRBJ1-1, with D possibly being TRBD1 (5 bases). The CDR3 is 15 amino acids. Germline assignment: CDR1 LNHDA and CDR2 SQIVND (reference sequence). Between the trimmed V and J ends, which lost 7 bases and 1 base, there was a span of 16 bases.

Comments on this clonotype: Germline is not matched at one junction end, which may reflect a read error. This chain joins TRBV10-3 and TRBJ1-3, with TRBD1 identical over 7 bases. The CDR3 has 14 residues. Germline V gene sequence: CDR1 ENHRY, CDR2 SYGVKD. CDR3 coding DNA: TGTGGCATCAGGGACAGCAGCTCTGGAAACACCATATATTTT. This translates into CGIRDSSSGNTIYF.

The chain's CDR3 is CASSPTGLNEQFF. The CDR3 nucleotides are TGTGCCAGCAGTCCAACAGGGTTGAATGAGCAGTTCTTC. This chain links TRBV12-3 or TRBV12-4 with TRBJ2-1; maybe TRBD1 (6 bases). The CDR3 spans 13 residues. Between the trimmed V and J ends, which lost 5 bases and 7 bases, there was a span of 12 bases.

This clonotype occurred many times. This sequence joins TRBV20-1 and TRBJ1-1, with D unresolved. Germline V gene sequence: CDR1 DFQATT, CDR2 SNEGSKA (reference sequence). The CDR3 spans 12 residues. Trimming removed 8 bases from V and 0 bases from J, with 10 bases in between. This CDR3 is CSPPGVNTEAFF. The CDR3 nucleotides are TGCAGTCCCCCTGGGGTGAACACTGAAGCTTTCTTT.

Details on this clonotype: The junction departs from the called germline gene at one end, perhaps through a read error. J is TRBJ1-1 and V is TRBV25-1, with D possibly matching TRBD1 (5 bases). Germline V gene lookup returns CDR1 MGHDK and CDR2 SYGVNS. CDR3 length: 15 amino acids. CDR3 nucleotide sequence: TGTGTCAGCAGTGACCCGGGACCGTTGAACACTGAAGCTTTCTTT. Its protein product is CVSSDPGPLNTEAFF. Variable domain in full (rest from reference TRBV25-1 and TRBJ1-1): EADIYQTPRYLVIGTGKKITLECSQTMGHDKMYWYQQDPGMELHLIHYSYGVNSTEKGDLSSESTVSRIRTEHFPLTLESARPSHTSQYLCVSSDPGPLNTEAFFGQGTRLTVV.

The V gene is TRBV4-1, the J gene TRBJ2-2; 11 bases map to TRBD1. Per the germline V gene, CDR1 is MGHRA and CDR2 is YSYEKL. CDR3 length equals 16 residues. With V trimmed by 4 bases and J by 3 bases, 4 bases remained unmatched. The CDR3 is CASSLGTGGDTGELFF. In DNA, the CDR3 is TGCGCCAGCAGCCTGGGGACAGGGGGTGACACCGGGGAGCTGTTTTTT.

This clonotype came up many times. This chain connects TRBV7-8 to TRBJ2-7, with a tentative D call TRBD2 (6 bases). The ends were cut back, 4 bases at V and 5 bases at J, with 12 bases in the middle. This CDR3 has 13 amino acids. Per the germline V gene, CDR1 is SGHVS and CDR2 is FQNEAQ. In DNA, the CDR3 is TGTGCCAGCAGCTCCGGGGAGGTCCACGAGCAGTACTTC. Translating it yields CASSSGEVHEQYF.

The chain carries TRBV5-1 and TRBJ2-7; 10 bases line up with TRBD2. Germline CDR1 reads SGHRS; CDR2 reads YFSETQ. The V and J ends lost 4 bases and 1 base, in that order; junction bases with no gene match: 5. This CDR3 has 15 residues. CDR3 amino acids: CASSPSGGQSYEQYF. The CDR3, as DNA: TGCGCCAGCAGCCCTAGCGGGGGCCAGTCCTACGAGCAGTACTTC. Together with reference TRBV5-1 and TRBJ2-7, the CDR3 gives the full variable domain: KAGVTQTPRYLIKTRGQQVTLSCSPISGHRSVSWYQQTPGQGLQFLFEYFSETQRNKGNFPGRFSGRQFSNSRSEMNVSTLELGDSALYLCASSPSGGQSYEQYFGPGTRLTVT.

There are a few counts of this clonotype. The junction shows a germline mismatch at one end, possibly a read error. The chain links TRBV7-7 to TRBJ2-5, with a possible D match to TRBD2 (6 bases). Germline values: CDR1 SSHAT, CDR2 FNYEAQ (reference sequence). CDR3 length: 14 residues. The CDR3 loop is CASSPGGVKETQYF. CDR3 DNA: TGTGCTAGCAGCCCCGGCGGGGTTAAAGAGACCCAGTACTTC.

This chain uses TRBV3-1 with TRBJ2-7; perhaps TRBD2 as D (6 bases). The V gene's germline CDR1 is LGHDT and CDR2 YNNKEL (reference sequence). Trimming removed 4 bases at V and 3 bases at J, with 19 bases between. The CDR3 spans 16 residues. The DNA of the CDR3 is TGTGCCAGCAGCCTGAGAGGAGGACTATTGAACTACGAGCAGTACTTC. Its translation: CASSLRGGLLNYEQYF.

Here the CDR3 reads CASSPETGYTGELFF. CDR3 nucleotide sequence: TGTGCCAGCTCACCTGAGACAGGATACACCGGGGAGCTGTTTTTT. V usage is TRBV18 and J usage is TRBJ2-2, with TRBD1 as a possible D gene (6 bases). Trimming pared 3 bases from V and 3 bases from J, leaving 11 bases between. Germline values: CDR1 KGHSH, CDR2 LQKENI. The CDR3 sequence is 15 residues long.

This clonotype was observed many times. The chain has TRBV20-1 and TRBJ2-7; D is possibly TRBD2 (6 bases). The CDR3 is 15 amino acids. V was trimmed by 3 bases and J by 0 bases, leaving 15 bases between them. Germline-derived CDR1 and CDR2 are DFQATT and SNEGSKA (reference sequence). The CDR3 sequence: CSASSGSGNSYEQYF. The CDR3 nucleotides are TGCAGTGCTAGTTCCGGTAGCGGAAACTCCTACGAGCAGTACTTC.

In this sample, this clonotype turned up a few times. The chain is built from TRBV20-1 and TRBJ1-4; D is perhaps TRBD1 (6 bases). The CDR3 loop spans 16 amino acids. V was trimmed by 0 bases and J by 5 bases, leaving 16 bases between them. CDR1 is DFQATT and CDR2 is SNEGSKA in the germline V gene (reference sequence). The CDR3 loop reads CSARDETGPFNEKLFF. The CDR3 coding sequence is TGCAGTGCTAGAGATGAAACAGGGCCCTTCAATGAAAAACTGTTTTTT.

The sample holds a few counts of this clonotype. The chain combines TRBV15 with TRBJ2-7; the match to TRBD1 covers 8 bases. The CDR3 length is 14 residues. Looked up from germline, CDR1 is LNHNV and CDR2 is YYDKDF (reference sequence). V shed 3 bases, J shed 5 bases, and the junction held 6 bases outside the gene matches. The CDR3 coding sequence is TGTGCCACCAGCAGGAGGGACAGGCTTAACGAGCAGTACTTC. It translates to CATSRRDRLNEQYF. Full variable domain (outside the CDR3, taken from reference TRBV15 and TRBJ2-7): DAMVIQNPRYQVTQFGKPVTLSCSQTLNHNVMYWYQQKSSQAPKLLFHYYDKDFNNEADTPDNFQSRRPNTSFCFLDIRSPGLGDTAMYLCATSRRDRLNEQYFGPGTRLTVT.

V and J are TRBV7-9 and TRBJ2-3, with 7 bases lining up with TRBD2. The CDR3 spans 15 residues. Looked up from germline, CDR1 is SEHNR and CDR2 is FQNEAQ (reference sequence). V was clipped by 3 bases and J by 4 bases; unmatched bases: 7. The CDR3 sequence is CASSFWDRGADTQYF. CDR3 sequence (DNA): TGTGCCAGCAGCTTCTGGGACCGGGGGGCAGATACGCAGTATTTT.

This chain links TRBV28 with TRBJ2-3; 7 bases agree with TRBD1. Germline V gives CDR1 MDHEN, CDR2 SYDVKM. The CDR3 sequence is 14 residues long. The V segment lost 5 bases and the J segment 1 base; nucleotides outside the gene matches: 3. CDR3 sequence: CASSPTGRTDTQYF. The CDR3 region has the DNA TGTGCCAGCAGTCCGACAGGGCGCACAGATACGCAGTATTTT.

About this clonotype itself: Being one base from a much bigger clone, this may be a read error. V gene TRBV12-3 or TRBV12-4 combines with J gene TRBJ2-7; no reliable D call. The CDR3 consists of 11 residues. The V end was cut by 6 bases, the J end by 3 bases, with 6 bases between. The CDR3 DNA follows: TGTGCCAGCAGAAGGGTCTACGAGCAGTACTTC. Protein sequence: CASRRVYEQYF.